The 26 T cell receptor beta chains in this list originate from one sample, sequenced in a study of Ad26.COV2.S vaccination and SARS-CoV-2 variants. The treatment was: over 15 received Ad26.COV2.S at low or high dose, single or two shots; 5 received placebo; per-sample allocation not given. The samples were gathered on day 63 after the first injection of vaccine or placebo. Repertoires were generated with immunoSEQ multiplex PCR, while TCRdb's copy carries only in-frame clones and drops some. The data show 320,000 or so clones, with about nine tenths seen just once and around 5.5% held by the top ten. Source: peripheral blood, taken in a trial of Ad26.COV2.S vaccine versus placebo. These receptors came from a person between 18 and 59 years old who received the Ad26.COV2.S COVID-19 vaccine or a placebo.

The V call is TRBV4-2, the J call TRBJ1-3; D is unclear. This CDR3 has 17 residues. The V end was cut by 0 bases, the J end by 0 bases, with 12 bases between. Germline V gene data show CDR1 as LGHNA and CDR2 as YNFKEQ. In DNA form, the CDR3 reads TGTGCCAGCAGCCAAGATGGAACGGGCATCTCTGGAAACACCATATATTTT. Translating it yields CASSQDGTGISGNTIYF.

The V call is TRBV7-2, the J call TRBJ1-1; the D is unclear. CDR3 size: 12 residues. The V and J ends lost 2 bases and 5 bases respectively, with 6 bases between them. Germline V gives CDR1 SGHTA, CDR2 FQGNSA. This CDR3 reads CASSLQWTEAFF. The DNA of the CDR3 is TGTGCCAGCAGCTTACAATGGACTGAAGCTTTCTTT.

The chain couples TRBV3-1 (or the pseudogene TRBV3-2) to TRBJ1-6; D unclear. The CDR3 is 15 amino acids. Trimming removed 1 base from V and 8 bases from J, with 12 bases in between. Looked up from germline, CDR1 is LGHDT and CDR2 is YNNKEL (reference sequence). The CDR3 DNA reads as TGTGCCAGCAGCCAAGGGGCGCCCGGGGATTCACCCCTCCACTTT. It encodes CASSQGAPGDSPLHF.

This clone appeared a single time. J is TRBJ2-7 and V is TRBV11-2; 10 nucleotides align to TRBD2. The V and J ends lost 1 base and 3 bases, in that order; junction bases with no gene match: 12. Germline V gene lookup returns CDR1 SGHAT and CDR2 FQNNGV. The CDR3 sequence is 18 residues long. The CDR3 sequence is CASSLGGLAGEPGYEQYF. As DNA, the CDR3 is TGTGCCAGCAGCTTAGGCGGGCTAGCGGGGGAGCCGGGCTACGAGCAGTACTTC.

The V gene is TRBV6-5, the J gene TRBJ1-6; D is perhaps TRBD1 (6 bases). The CDR3 is 15 residues long. V lost 2 bases, J lost 10 bases, and 15 bases lay in between. Germline lookup yields CDR1 MNHEY and CDR2 SVGAGI. The CDR3 nucleotides are TGTGCCAGCAGTTACCGGGGCAGGGGAGGCTCACCCCTCCACTTT. Amino acids: CASSYRGRGGSPLHF.

The chain uses TRBV4-3 and TRBJ1-1, with D hard to call. Trimming stripped 3 bases from V and 0 bases from J, with 11 bases between. The CDR3 covers 15 residues. CDR1 LGHNA and CDR2 YSLEER come from the germline V gene. The CDR3, as DNA: TGCGCCAGCAGCCACCTCTCAGCCTTGAACACTGAAGCTTTCTTT. Translating it yields CASSHLSALNTEAFF.

This chain connects TRBV27 to TRBJ2-7; D ambiguous. CDR1 MNHEY and CDR2 SMNVEV come from the germline V gene (reference sequence). CDR3 length: 15 residues. V lost 0 bases and J 0 bases, leaving 9 bases between the germline ends. CDR3 amino acids: CASSLSSTLSYEQYF. The CDR3 DNA follows: TGTGCCAGCAGTTTATCGAGTACCCTCTCCTACGAGCAGTACTTC.

This rearrangement joins TRBV29-1 to TRBJ1-1; D not certain. Germline V CDR1 and CDR2: SQVTM, ANQGSEA. There are 12 residues in the CDR3. V shed 2 bases and J shed 0 bases, with 4 bases lying between them. The CDR3 loop reads CSVEIVNTEAFF. In DNA form, the CDR3 reads TGCAGCGTTGAAATCGTGAACACTGAAGCTTTCTTT.

The V gene is TRBV6-2 or TRBV6-3, the J gene TRBJ2-3, with D perhaps matching TRBD1 or TRBD2 (5 bases each). The ends were cut back, 6 bases at V and 3 bases at J, with 22 bases in the middle. The CDR3 runs 17 residues. Germline V gene sequence: CDR1 MNHEY, CDR2 SVGEGT. The CDR3 here is CASSPLAGTAATDTQYF. The CDR3 DNA follows: TGTGCCAGCAGCCCTCTGGCAGGGACGGCTGCTACAGATACGCAGTATTTT.

The chain links TRBV5-8 to TRBJ1-2; D gene ambiguous. The germline gives CDR1 SGHTS, CDR2 YDEGEE. Trimming removed 4 bases from V and 0 bases from J, with 7 bases in between. This CDR3 is 13 amino acids long. The CDR3: CASSQTPNYGYTF. As DNA, the CDR3 is TGTGCCAGCAGCCAGACACCTAACTATGGCTACACCTTC.

The CDR3 here is CASGFGISNQPQHF. As DNA, the CDR3 is TGTGCTAGTGGTTTCGGAATTAGCAATCAGCCCCAGCATTTT. This sequence joins TRBV12-5 and TRBJ1-5; D remains ambiguous. From germline, CDR1 is LGHNT and CDR2 FRNRAP. The CDR3 contains 14 residues. Deletions cut 3 bases from V and 0 bases from J, with 6 bases between.

The chain joins TRBV3-1 (or the pseudogene TRBV3-2) to TRBJ2-3; the match to TRBD2 covers 15 bases. V was clipped by 5 bases and J by 0 bases; unmatched bases: 6. Germline V CDR1 and CDR2: LGHDT, YNNKEL (reference sequence). The CDR3 runs 18 residues. The CDR3 sequence: CASSKGTSGRFSTDTQYF. The CDR3 DNA follows: TGTGCCAGCAGCAAGGGGACTAGCGGGAGGTTCAGCACAGATACGCAGTATTTT.

A few counts support this clone. The chain links TRBV7-6 to TRBJ2-7, with 7 bases lining up with TRBD1. This CDR3 has 17 residues. Germline V gene lookup returns CDR1 SGHVS and CDR2 FNYEAQ. After removal of 0 bases from V and 3 bases from J, the junction contained 11 bases not matched to a gene. The CDR3 protein is CASSLAGEGASIYEQYF. The CDR3 region has the DNA TGTGCCAGCAGCTTAGCAGGAGAGGGGGCATCTATCTACGAGCAGTACTTC.

The chain combines TRBV25-1 with TRBJ1-2; D is perhaps TRBD1 (6 bases). The V and J ends lost 7 bases and 3 bases respectively, with 12 bases between them. CDR1 MGHDK and CDR2 SYGVNS come from the germline V gene. The CDR3 length is 13 residues. This CDR3 is CASTGQDYYGYTF. DNA for the CDR3: TGTGCCAGCACGGGACAAGACTACTATGGCTACACCTTC.

CDR3 DNA sequence: TGTGCCTGGGGACAGGTTGCAGCCGGGGAGCTGTTTTTT. It encodes CAWGQVAAGELFF. The V call is TRBV30, the J call TRBJ2-2; 7 bases are shared with TRBD1. Trimming removed 5 bases from V and 6 bases from J; junction bases left unmatched: 6. The CDR3 spans 13 residues. The germline CDR1 and CDR2 sequences are GTSNPN and SVGIG (reference sequence).

V is TRBV5-1 and J is TRBJ2-3, with 8 bases aligning to TRBD2. Per germline, CDR1 SGHRS and CDR2 YFSETQ. This CDR3 has 12 amino acids. J gave up 5 bases and V 9 bases, and 5 bases lay outside the gene matches. The CDR3 spells CATSGGGDTQYF. The CDR3 DNA is TGCGCCACCTCCGGGGGGGGAGATACGCAGTATTTT.

The V call is TRBV11-3, the J call TRBJ2-1, with 14 bases that match TRBD2. Trimming removed 5 bases from V and 8 bases from J; junction bases left unmatched: 8. The germline V gene encodes CDR1 SGHNT and CDR2 YENEEA. CDR3 length: 16 residues. The chain's CDR3 is CASSPRLAGGSDEQFF. CDR3 coding DNA: TGTGCCAGCAGCCCGAGACTAGCGGGAGGGTCGGATGAGCAGTTCTTC.

V and J are TRBV6-5 and TRBJ2-1; D is uncertain. Trimming took off 3 bases at V and 4 bases at J, with 13 bases between the two ends. This CDR3 contains 15 residues. The germline CDR1 and CDR2 sequences are MNHEY and SVGAGI. CDR3 sequence reads: CASSYGGSLYNEQFF. The CDR3 DNA reads as TGTGCCAGCAGTTATGGTGGTAGCCTGTACAATGAGCAGTTCTTC.

This chain joins TRBV19 and TRBJ1-2, with D possibly matching TRBD1 (6 bases). This CDR3 has 14 amino acids. Germline V gene lookup returns CDR1 LNHDA and CDR2 SQIVND (reference sequence). Between the trimmed V and J ends, which lost 5 bases and 5 bases, there was a span of 15 bases. Here the CDR3 DNA reads TGTGCCAGTAGTGTTGGGGGCGCAGATTATGGCTACACCTTC. It codes for CASSVGGADYGYTF.

The chain couples TRBV6-6 to TRBJ2-1, with a tentative D call TRBD1 (5 bases). V was shortened by 0 bases and J by 5 bases, with 14 bases between the two germline ends. Germline CDR1 and CDR2: MNHNY and SVGAGI (reference sequence). This CDR3 spans 16 amino acids. The CDR3 DNA reads TGTGCCAGCAGTTACTCAGAGGTTGGGGCACACAATGAGCAGTTCTTC. Amino acid sequence: CASSYSEVGAHNEQFF.

The DNA of the CDR3 is TGTGCCAGCATGGGGAACACTGAAGCTTTCTTT. Residues: CASMGNTEAFF. The genes are TRBV28 and TRBJ1-1; unclear D gene. This CDR3 is built from 11 residues. The V gene lost 7 bases and the J gene lost 1 base, with 4 bases spanning the gap. In germline, CDR1 is MDHEN, CDR2 SYDVKM.

Turning to this clone: Other DNA sequences from this sample encode an identical CDR3 as well. The CDR3 bases are TGTGCCAGCAGCCAAGCGGGTCAGGGGGGTGAAAAACTGTTTTTT. It encodes CASSQAGQGGEKLFF. This chain connects TRBV3-1 (or the pseudogene TRBV3-2) to TRBJ1-4, with TRBD1 matching 7 bases. The CDR3 is 15 residues long. V lost 1 base, J lost 7 bases, and 6 bases stayed unmatched. Germline CDR1 LGHDT, CDR2 YNNKEL (reference sequence).

The genes are TRBV27 and TRBJ1-4; D remains ambiguous. V lost 5 bases and J 3 bases, leaving 16 bases between the germline ends. CDR1 MNHEY and CDR2 SMNVEV come from the germline V gene (reference sequence). CDR3 length equals 16 residues. CDR3 protein: CASSPWRVTANEKLFF. CDR3 nucleotide sequence: TGTGCCAGCAGTCCATGGAGGGTAACGGCTAATGAAAAACTGTTTTTT.

This clone turned up a few times. The chain joins TRBV18 to TRBJ1-5; possible D gene TRBD1, 6 bases. CDR1 and CDR2 (germline): KGHSH, LQKENI. V was clipped by 3 bases and J by 3 bases, with 12 bases between them. The CDR3 is 15 residues long. The CDR3 DNA reads as TGTGCCAGCTCACCCCCACAGGGATTCAATCAGCCCCAGCATTTT. Translated: CASSPPQGFNQPQHF.

A few counts support this clone. The chain uses TRBV6-5 and TRBJ2-1; D might be TRBD2 (6 bases). Germline V gene lookup returns CDR1 MNHEY and CDR2 SVGAGI. The CDR3 contains 13 residues. The ends were cut back, 5 bases at V and 4 bases at J, with 9 bases in the middle. DNA for the CDR3: TGTGCCAGCAGTCCACGGGGGTACAATGAGCAGTTCTTC. Protein product: CASSPRGYNEQFF.

The rearrangement joins TRBV5-1 to TRBJ2-5; 7 bases fit TRBD1. Germline CDR1 and CDR2: SGHRS and YFSETQ. The CDR3 runs to 16 residues. Trimming at V came to 0 bases and at J to 2 bases, leaving 7 bases not matched to a gene. CDR3 sequence: CASSLGGGWSQETQYF. The CDR3 DNA is TGCGCCAGCAGCTTGGGAGGGGGCTGGTCACAAGAGACCCAGTACTTC.